The text below deals with one T cell receptor beta chain. Its target is unknown. This sample is part of a study of graft-versus-host responses after intestinal transplantation. Study as a whole: Multivisceral, liver-intestinal, or isolated intestinal transplants were given to recipients. Anti-thymocyte globulin was used for induction in all recipients, who then took tacrolimus and steroids for about three years. Study conclusions and caveats: Detection of GvH clones occurred in recipient marrow, and some had their first appearance in ileum or blood.

Profiled with immunoSEQ multiplex PCR; TCRdb holds only in-frame clones, not every one. The table lists about 9,600 clones, roughly 90% of them singletons, with roughly 5.2% in the top ten. Between the trimmed V and J ends, which lost 3 bases and 3 bases, there was a span of 16 bases. Germline CDR1 reads SGHNT; CDR2 reads YYREEE (reference sequence). This CDR3 region has 15 residues. Both intraepithelial and lamina propria lymphocytes were released by processing graft tissue. This material consisted of ileum tissue, taken roughly 700 days after intestinal transplantation. The rearrangement links TRBV5-4 to TRBJ2-7; D is undetermined. This TCR derives from a human patient who received an intestinal transplant, so some T cells may come from the graft donor. The CDR3 region has the DNA TGTGCCAGCAGCTCCCCGAGTATTGACCACTACGAGCAGTACTTC. This translates into CASSSPSIDHYEQYF.